A single sample gave rise to the 8 T cell receptor beta chains below, sequenced in a study of CD8 T cells in ankylosing spondylitis. TCRdb fed the 5' RACE reads into MiXCR, producing one record per CDR3 protein. The sample yields some 340,000 distinct CDR3 sequences, 14% to 15% seen once. Sequences were obtained from blood, either unsorted or a sorted T cell fraction (not recorded which). The origin of the receptors is a male donor with ankylosing spondylitis or in good health (not recorded which).

The chain uses TRBV7-8 and TRBJ2-3, with 8 bases matching TRBD1. There are 17 residues in the CDR3. CDR1 SGHVS and CDR2 FQNEAQ come from the germline V gene. V lost 1 base to trimming and J lost 3 bases; unmatched junction nucleotides: 9. CDR3 sequence (DNA): TGTGCCAGCAGCTTAGACTGGACAGGGCGGAGGACAGATACGCAGTATTTT. This codes for CASSLDWTGRRTDTQYF.

This clonotype has at least ten counts. The J gene is TRBJ2-2, the V gene TRBV5-1; 7 nucleotides match TRBD1. CDR1 and CDR2 from the germline V gene are SGHRS and YFSETQ. Trimming took 3 bases from V and 4 from J; bases not matched to a gene: 6. The CDR3 length is 15 residues. The CDR3 nucleotides are TGCGCCAGCAGCTCGAGACAGGGCGGCACCGGGGAGCTGTTTTTT. Residues: CASSSRQGGTGELFF.

This clonotype has a count of ten or more. The CDR3 coding sequence is TGTGCCAGCAGACCGGACAGTTTGAACACTGAAGCTTTCTTT. Protein product: CASRPDSLNTEAFF. The chain couples TRBV12-3 or TRBV12-4 to TRBJ1-1, with D possibly TRBD1 on 6 matching bases. This CDR3 has 14 amino acids. V was cut by 6 bases and J by 0 bases, with 11 bases left in between.

This clonotype occurred a few times. The chain has TRBV19 and TRBJ2-1, with D perhaps TRBD1 (6 bases). The CDR3 is made up of 17 amino acids. Trimming shortened V by 3 bases and J by 1 base, and 16 bases separated the two germline ends. Germline values: CDR1 LNHDA, CDR2 SQIVND (reference sequence). The CDR3, as DNA: TGTGCCAGTAGTATTTACAGGGTTGGGGTATCCTACAATGAGCAGTTCTTC. Protein sequence: CASSIYRVGVSYNEQFF.

This sequence joins TRBV19 and TRBJ2-7, with 9 positions matching TRBD1. Germline CDR1 is LNHDA and CDR2 is SQIVND (reference sequence). The CDR3 runs to 13 residues. After removal of 3 bases from V and 5 bases from J, the junction contained 2 bases not matched to a gene. The CDR3 DNA is TGTGCCAGTAGTATGGGACAGGGCGACGAGCAGTACTTC. This sequence encodes CASSMGQGDEQYF.

This chain links TRBV7-9 with TRBJ2-2; either TRBD1 or TRBD2 may fit D (6 bases each). With 5 bases removed from V and 6 bases from J, the gap between germline ends came to 16 bases. Germline CDR1 is SEHNR and CDR2 is FQNEAQ (reference sequence). This CDR3 is built from 15 residues. The CDR3 nucleotides are TGTGCCAGCAGCCGGACGGGGGCCTTGGCCGGGGAGCTGTTTTTT. The encoded protein is CASSRTGALAGELFF.

This clonotype has at least ten counts. The V call is TRBV10-3, the J call TRBJ2-5; 8 positions match TRBD1. The CDR3 covers 14 residues. V was clipped by 6 bases and J by 4 bases; unmatched bases: 7. CDR1 and CDR2 (germline): ENHRY, SYGVKD. The CDR3 here is CAISLGQGRETQYF. CDR3 sequence (DNA): TGTGCCATCAGCCTTGGACAGGGACGAGAGACCCAGTACTTC.

J is TRBJ2-4 and V is TRBV12-3 or TRBV12-4; D is possibly TRBD1 or TRBD2 (6 bases each). This CDR3 is built from 15 residues. V was shortened by 6 bases and J by 1 base, with 13 bases between the two germline ends. The DNA for the CDR3 is TGTGCCAGCAGCTACGGGGGCGCGGCCAAAAACATTCAGTACTTC. Encoded protein: CASSYGGAAKNIQYF.